This T cell receptor beta chain comes out of a study of control samples from healthy donors and cancer patients. Assay used: immunoSEQ multiplex PCR; TCRdb lists only in-frame clones, some missing. The sample shows roughly 370,000 clones, around nine tenths of them seen only once. Trimming took off 6 bases at V and 1 base at J, with 12 bases between the two ends. The CDR3 consists of 14 residues. CDR1 is WNHNN, CDR2 SYGVQD, per germline (reference sequence). The rearrangement uses TRBV10-1 and TRBJ1-2; D remains unclear. The clonotype was recovered from a man in his forties or fifties with head and neck cancer. Sample: PBMCs. The DNA of the CDR3 is TGCGCCAGCAGCGATCGACGGGATAACTATGGCTACACCTTC. Encoded protein: CASSDRRDNYGYTF.